This is a list of T cell receptor beta chains from one sample in a study of blood T cell repertoires in COVID-19. Clones were read by immunoSEQ multiplex PCR, and TCRdb kept only the in-frame ones, dropping some. This table holds about 300,000 clones, over 70% found once. The sample consisted of peripheral blood. Receptors were obtained from a woman between 50 and 59 years old with acute or convalescent COVID-19. Both conserved end residues are part of each CDR3. A D gene is named only where the DNA matches it firmly. Size is stated for part of the rows, as once, few or many counts, or as a class when the clone is expanded.

NA,NA,TRBJ1-2,TRBV3-1/TRBV3-2,TGTGCCAGCAGTCCCCGGGGGTTGCGTGGCTACACCTTC,CASSPRGLRGYTF
NA,NA,TRBJ1-2,TRBV2,TGTGCCAGCAGTGGACAGACAAGCCTCTATGGCTACACCTTC,CASSGQTSLYGYTF
NA,NA,TRBJ1-4,TRBV2,TGTGCCAGCAGTGGCGAGGAAGGAGAAAAACTGTTTTTT,CASSGEEGEKLFF
TRBD1,NA,TRBJ1-1,TRBV11-2,TGTGCCAGTCGAGGGACAGGGGTACAAGCTTTCTTT,CASRGTGVQAFF
TRBD1,NA,TRBJ1-2,TRBV5-6,TGTGCCAGCAGCGGGACAGGAGATGGCTACACCTTC,CASSGTGDGYTF
TRBD2,once,TRBJ2-2,TRBV7-6,TGTGCCAGCAGCCCCACTAGCGGGCGCCCGCCCGGGGAGCTGTTTTTT,CASSPTSGRPPGELFF
TRBD2,once,TRBJ2-3,TRBV5-1,TGCGCCAGCAGCTCGACCCCCGGGACTAGCGAGACAGATACGCAGTATTTT,CASSSTPGTSETDTQYF
NA,once,TRBJ2-3,TRBV4-3,TGCGCCAGCAGCCAAGATTCTACGCCTAGCACAGATACGCAGTATTTT,CASSQDSTPSTDTQYF
NA,NA,TRBJ1-5,TRBV7-2,TGTGCCAGCAGCCGCGAATTCCCCCCCCAGCATTTT,CASSREFPPQHF
TRBD1,once,TRBJ2-7,TRBV6-5,TGTGCCAGCATTGGGACAGGAGGGGCCGGGTACTTC,CASIGTGGAGYF
TRBD1,NA,TRBJ1-4,TRBV19,TGTGCCAGTAGTATAAGGAGGGACAGGGCGAGTGCAACTAATGAAAAACTGTTTTTT,CASSIRRDRASATNEKLFF
NA,NA,TRBJ2-5,TRBV7-2,TGTGCCAGCAGCTCAGTAGTCACTAGTAAGTCGGCGGAGACCCAGTACTTC,CASSSVVTSKSAETQYF
TRBD2,NA,TRBJ2-1,TRBV6-1,TGTGCCAGCAGTGACATTGGGAGGGACAATGAGCAGTTCTTC,CASSDIGRDNEQFF
NA,NA,TRBJ1-2,TRBV7-2,TGTGCCAGCAGCCTACGCCGATATGGCTACACCTTC,CASSLRRYGYTF
TRBD2,NA,TRBJ2-1,TRBV5-4,TGTGCCAGCAGCTCTCTGCGGGAGGAGACGGATGAGCAGTTCTTC,CASSSLREETDEQFF
NA,NA,TRBJ1-2,TRBV4-3,TGCGCCAGCAGCCAAGAGCGGGGCGCCTTCTATGGCTACACCTTC,CASSQERGAFYGYTF
TRBD1,NA,TRBJ1-3,TRBV7-9,TGTGCCAGCAGCCTGGGACAGGGAGGTGGAAACACCATATATTTT,CASSLGQGGGNTIYF
NA,NA,TRBJ2-3,TRBV6-1,TGTGCCAGCAGTGAAGTAGCCATAGGAGGGGATACGCAGTATTTT,CASSEVAIGGDTQYF
TRBD2,NA,TRBJ2-1,TRBV2,TGTGCCAGCAGTAGCGGGGGCCACAAGGAGGATGAGCAGTTCTTC,CASSSGGHKEDEQFF
NA,NA,TRBJ1-1,TRBV5-8,TGTGCCAGCAGCTCCTACAGGGACACTGAAGCTTTCTTT,CASSSYRDTEAFF
NA,NA,TRBJ2-1,TRBV7-6,TGTGCCAGCAGCTTACAACAGGAACCCCACAATGAGCAGTTCTTC,CASSLQQEPHNEQFF
TRBD1,few,TRBJ1-1,TRBV5-4,TGTGCCAGCAGCCCCCGGACAGGGCCCACTGAAGCTTTCTTT,CASSPRTGPTEAFF
TRBD2,once,TRBJ2-3,TRBV24-1,TGTGCCACCAGTGATCCTGGGGAGGGCAAAGATACGCAGTATTTT,CATSDPGEGKDTQYF
NA,once,TRBJ1-1,TRBV10-3,TGTGCCATCAGGGAGGGGGGGAGGTATGACACTGAAGCTTTCTTT,CAIREGGRYDTEAFF
TRBD2,NA,TRBJ2-1,TRBV4-3,TGCGCCAGCAGCCAAGACTACGGGACTAGCGGGTCTAGCGGGCAGTTCTTC,CASSQDYGTSGSSGQFF
NA,NA,TRBJ1-1,TRBV2,TGTGCCAGCAGTGAGATAGGGGGCACTGAAGCTTTCTTT,CASSEIGGTEAFF
NA,NA,TRBJ2-7,TRBV18,TGTGCCAGCTCCCAAACCGACAGTCCCTACGAGCAGTACTTC,CASSQTDSPYEQYF
NA,NA,TRBJ1-3,TRBV19,TGTGCCAGTAGTAGACAAAACTCTGGAAACACCATATATTTT,CASSRQNSGNTIYF
NA,NA,TRBJ2-2,TRBV19,TGTGCCAGTAGCAAGGACAGGAACACCGGGGAGCTGTTTTTT,CASSKDRNTGELFF
TRBD1,NA,TRBJ2-2,TRBV7-8,TGTGCCAGCAGCTTAGAACTAGGACAGGGTTTGGCCGGGGAGCTGTTTTTT,CASSLELGQGLAGELFF
NA,NA,TRBJ1-3,TRBV4-2,TGTGCCAGCAGCCAAGATATCACAGGCTCTGGAAACACCATATATTTT,CASSQDITGSGNTIYF
NA,NA,TRBJ1-1,TRBV5-1,TGCGCCAGCAGCTTGGGAGGCAATTCGAACACTGAAGCTTTCTTT,CASSLGGNSNTEAFF
TRBD1,NA,TRBJ1-1,TRBV6-6,TGTGCCAGCAGCCAGCCGACAGGGGGGACTGAAGCTTTCTTT,CASSQPTGGTEAFF
NA,once,TRBJ2-7,TRBV6-5,TGTGCCAGCAGTTACTCGAGGCAGGGGGGGCAGTACTTC,CASSYSRQGGQYF
TRBD1,NA,TRBJ1-2,TRBV29-1,TGCAGCGTGACCCTTACAGGGGAGGATGGCTACACCTTC,CSVTLTGEDGYTF
NA,few,TRBJ1-1,TRBV11-2,TGTGCCAGCAGCTTAGACCCCGGGGACACTGAAGCTTTCTTT,CASSLDPGDTEAFF
TRBD2,once,TRBJ2-7,TRBV12-5,TGTGCTAGTGGTTTAACTGGCAGACTAGCGGGAGGTCCTGGCGGCGAGCAGTACTTC,CASGLTGRLAGGPGGEQYF
NA,NA,TRBJ1-4,TRBV11-3,TGTGCCAGCAGCAGCAGGTGTACTAATGAAAAACTGTTTTTT,CASSSRCTNEKLFF
NA,NA,TRBJ1-6,TRBV2,TGTGCCAGCAGTGAGACTCGGGAATCCTATAATTCACCCCTCCACTTT,CASSETRESYNSPLHF